This record looks at one TCR beta chain sequence and its context. This sample was taken from a study of control samples from healthy donors and cancer patients. CDR3 size: 17 residues. The trim removed 4 bases at V and 8 bases at J, leaving 12 bases unmatched. The germline V gene encodes CDR1 SGHDT and CDR2 YYEEEE. The protocol was immunoSEQ multiplex PCR, while the TCRdb copy is restricted to in-frame clones and leaves out a portion. The sample consists of about 410,000 clones, approximately 90% of them appearing once. This clonotype was sampled from a middle-aged man with head and neck cancer. Material for sequencing was PBMCs. This chain joins TRBV5-6 and TRBJ2-1; 13 nucleotides match TRBD2. CDR3 amino acids: CASSPGLAGEPGYEQFF. The CDR3 DNA follows: TGTGCCAGCAGCCCTGGACTAGCGGGGGAGCCGGGCTATGAGCAGTTCTTC.